This passage covers 21 T cell receptor beta chains from one sample sequenced in a study of chemoradiotherapy in HPV16-positive cancers. The data were produced by immunoSEQ multiplex PCR, yet TCRdb's version contains in-frame clones alone and is incomplete. The data hold 8,400 or so clones, with about 71% observed a single time. The sample was gathered from a patient who underwent chemoradiotherapy. Source of these receptors: a human donor with HPV-associated anogenital cancer.

The V gene is TRBV30, the J gene TRBJ1-2; possibly TRBD1 for D (6 bases). Germline lookup yields CDR1 GTSNPN and CDR2 SVGIG (reference sequence). The CDR3 is 13 residues long. The germline V and J ends were trimmed by 2 bases and 5 bases, with 12 bases remaining between them. The CDR3 here is CAWSSGQLYGYTF. CDR3 nucleotides: TGTGCCTGGAGTTCCGGACAGCTGTATGGCTACACCTTC.

The table lists this clone with a count of one. The chain joins TRBV28 to TRBJ1-1; 8 nucleotides agree with TRBD1. Germline V gene lookup returns CDR1 MDHEN and CDR2 SYDVKM. The V gene end was trimmed by 5 bases and the J gene end by 4 bases; junction bases not matched to a gene: 6. This CDR3 spans 14 amino acids. The CDR3 DNA reads TGTGCCAGCAGTCGACAGGGGTTGGGCACTGAAGCTTTCTTT. Translating it yields CASSRQGLGTEAFF.

In its sample, this clone was seen a few times. This sequence joins TRBV19 and TRBJ1-1, with TRBD1 matching 11 bases. Losses at the gene ends were 7 bases for V and 5 bases for J; bases not matched to a gene: 9. This CDR3 spans 15 amino acids. Germline-derived CDR1 and CDR2 are LNHDA and SQIVND (reference sequence). CDR3 in DNA: TGTGCCAGTACCTATAGAGGGACAGGGGGAACTGAAGCTTTCTTT. This translates into CASTYRGTGGTEAFF.

The chain carries TRBV9 and TRBJ2-7; D perhaps matches TRBD1 (7 bases). Germline CDR1 SGDLS, CDR2 YYNGEE. V lost 7 bases to trimming and J lost 4 bases, with 12 bases between them. This CDR3 has 12 amino acids. The CDR3 DNA follows: TGTGCCAGCGGAGGGGGCGGGTACGAGCAGTACTTC. Its protein is CASGGGGYEQYF.

The chain joins TRBV6-6 to TRBJ1-1, with 7 bases lining up with TRBD1. The V gene's germline CDR1 is MNHNY and CDR2 SVGAGI (reference sequence). V was clipped by 6 bases and J by 4 bases; unmatched bases: 11. The CDR3 spans 15 residues. The CDR3: CASRHLGGGGTEAFF. For the CDR3, the DNA is TGTGCCAGCAGACACCTAGGGGGCGGCGGCACTGAAGCTTTCTTT.

This CDR3 reads CAISAAGIKYNEQFF. CDR3 bases: TGTGCCATCAGCGCTGCGGGGATTAAGTACAATGAGCAGTTCTTC. The chain carries TRBV10-3 and TRBJ2-1, with D possibly matching TRBD2 (6 bases). Germline CDR1 ENHRY, CDR2 SYGVKD. This CDR3 is built from 15 residues. Trimming took off 6 bases at V and 4 bases at J, with 16 bases between the two ends.

The sample holds one count of this clone. J is TRBJ2-5 and V is TRBV11-1; D is perhaps TRBD1 or TRBD2 (6 bases each). The J call is uncertain, as TRBJ2-7 better fits the DNA end. This CDR3 is 15 amino acids long. Germline assignment: CDR1 SGHAT and CDR2 FQDESV (reference sequence). The CDR3 loop is CASSFEVGGLYEQYF. In DNA form, the CDR3 reads TGTGCCAGCAGCTTCGAAGTGGGGGGCCTCTACGAGCAGTACTTC.

This clone was seen a few times. This chain links TRBV28 with TRBJ1-4, with D perhaps TRBD1 (6 bases). Germline V gene data show CDR1 as MDHEN and CDR2 as SYDVKM. V dropped 2 bases and J dropped 10 bases, with 11 bases sitting between them. The CDR3 runs 13 residues. CDR3 protein: CASSLGGRVKLFF. CDR3 DNA sequence: TGTGCCAGCAGTTTAGGGGGGCGCGTAAAACTGTTTTTT.

This clone has only a few counts. The chain employs TRBV30 and TRBJ2-1; 12 bases align to TRBD2. Per the germline V gene, CDR1 is GTSNPN and CDR2 is SVGIG (reference sequence). V trimming: 6 bases; J trimming: 4 bases; junction bases outside the gene matches: 7. The CDR3 has 15 amino acids. CDR3 nucleotide sequence: TGTGCCTGCCCGACCACTAGCGGGAGGTACAATGAGCAGTTCTTC. It is translated as CACPTTSGRYNEQFF. The full variable domain, rest sourced from reference TRBV30 and TRBJ2-1, is SQTIHQWPATLVQPVGSPLSLECTVEGTSNPNLYWYRQAAGRGLQLLFYSVGIGQISSEVPQNLSASRPQDRQFILSSKKLLLSDSGFYLCACPTTSGRYNEQFFGPGTRLTVL.

The chain has TRBV30 and TRBJ1-2; TRBD1 is a possible D gene (5 bases). Looked up from germline, CDR1 is GTSNPN and CDR2 is SVGIG (reference sequence). Trimming left V 6 bases short and J 4 bases short, with 18 bases between. The CDR3 contains 14 residues. CDR3 in amino acids: CACLRVPLSYGYTF. CDR3 bases: TGTGCCTGTCTCAGGGTGCCCCTCTCCTATGGCTACACCTTC.

The chain couples TRBV4-1 to TRBJ2-5, with 7 bases that match TRBD2. The CDR3 contains 14 residues. Germline CDR1 MGHRA, CDR2 YSYEKL. Unmatched junction bases numbered 3, after V lost 0 bases and J lost 5 bases. The CDR3 sequence: CASSQDFGGETQYF. Written as DNA, the CDR3 is TGCGCCAGCAGCCAAGATTTCGGGGGGGAGACCCAGTACTTC.

The genes are TRBV7-2 and TRBJ2-3; tentatively, D is TRBD1 (5 bases). The CDR3 is made up of 17 amino acids. Trimming left V 2 bases short and J 9 bases short, with 24 bases between. CDR1 is SGHTA and CDR2 is FQGNSA in the germline V gene. The CDR3 reads CASSLSSGLGARVTQYF. CDR3 nucleotide sequence: TGTGCCAGCAGCTTAAGTTCTGGCCTAGGGGCTCGGGTGACGCAGTATTTT.

The chain recombines TRBV18 with TRBJ2-5, with D unclear. The CDR3 is made up of 15 amino acids. Germline lookup yields CDR1 KGHSH and CDR2 LQKENI. The ends were cut back, 3 bases at V and 5 bases at J, with 16 bases in the middle. The CDR3 DNA reads as TGTGCCAGCTCACCTTTACAGTCCTCCCCGGAGACCCAGTACTTC. As protein: CASSPLQSSPETQYF.

This clone was counted only a few times. The CDR3 loop is CASSRSRATEAFF. CDR3 DNA: TGTGCCAGCAGTCGTTCGAGGGCCACTGAAGCTTTCTTT. J is TRBJ1-1 and V is TRBV11-3, with D uncertain. V shed 6 bases and J shed 4 bases, with 12 bases lying between them. CDR1 and CDR2 from the germline V gene are SGHNT and YENEEA. The CDR3 is made up of 13 amino acids.

The chain is built from TRBV5-1 and TRBJ2-3, with 9 bases that match TRBD2. This CDR3 region has 15 residues. The V and J ends lost 3 bases and 5 bases, in that order; junction bases with no gene match: 7. Germline CDR1 is SGHRS and CDR2 is YFSETQ. The DNA of the CDR3 is TGCGCCAGCAGCTCCAGCGGGGGGAGCGGAGATACGCAGTATTTT. Amino acids: CASSSSGGSGDTQYF.

The CDR3 nucleotides are TGTGCCAGCAGACATACCCCGGGACTAGCGGATACAGATACGCAGTATTTT. Protein sequence: CASRHTPGLADTDTQYF. This chain links TRBV7-2 with TRBJ2-3, with 11 bases matching TRBD2. Germline V gene sequence: CDR1 SGHTA, CDR2 FQGNSA. V gave up 6 bases and J gave up 3 bases; unmatched junction bases: 11. This CDR3 is built from 17 residues.

The J gene is TRBJ1-1, the V gene TRBV19, with 8 positions matching TRBD1. The junction had 6 bases not matched to a gene; V was cut back by 10 bases and J by 2 bases. Germline-derived CDR1 and CDR2 are LNHDA and SQIVND (reference sequence). The CDR3 consists of 13 residues. The CDR3 reads CATATGVNTEAFF. The CDR3 coding sequence is TGTGCCACCGCGACAGGGGTAAACACTGAAGCTTTCTTT.

The rearrangement joins TRBV7-9 to TRBJ2-1; D is ambiguous. V lost 3 bases and J 5 bases, leaving 2 bases between the germline ends. This CDR3 region has 11 residues. Germline V CDR1 and CDR2: SEHNR, FQNEAQ (reference sequence). The CDR3 nucleotides are TGTGCCAGCAGCTTCAACAATGAGCAGTTCTTC. Its translation is CASSFNNEQFF. The complete variable domain, with remaining parts taken from reference TRBV7-9 and TRBJ2-1, reads DTGVSQNPRHKITKRGQNVTFRCDPISEHNRLYWYRQTLGQGPEFLTYFQNEAQLEKSRLLSDRFSAERPKGSFSTLEIQRTEQGDSAMYLCASSFNNEQFFGPGTRLTVL.

The chain carries TRBV18 and TRBJ2-7, with D perhaps assigned TRBD1 or TRBD2 (5 bases each). The V end lost 2 bases, the J end lost 6 bases, and 11 bases lay between the germline ends. CDR1 KGHSH and CDR2 LQKENI come from the germline V gene. The CDR3 spans 13 residues. The DNA for the CDR3 is TGTGCCAGCTCACCAATCGAGAGGGGCGAGCAGTACTTC. As protein: CASSPIERGEQYF.

The chain recombines TRBV5-8 with TRBJ1-3; the D gene is possibly TRBD1 (6 bases). This CDR3 is built from 13 residues. V dropped 3 bases and J dropped 4 bases, with 8 bases sitting between them. Germline V gene data show CDR1 as SGHTS and CDR2 as YDEGEE. The CDR3 DNA reads as TGTGCCAGCAGCTCCGACAGGGGAAACACCATATATTTT. Amino acid sequence: CASSSDRGNTIYF.

The chain employs TRBV27 and TRBJ1-1; D unclear. In germline, CDR1 is MNHEY, CDR2 SMNVEV (reference sequence). There are 16 residues in the CDR3. V dropped 5 bases and J dropped 3 bases, with 19 bases sitting between them. CDR3 in DNA: TGTGCCAGCAGTCCTCTTAGACTGATGACGGACACTGAAGCTTTCTTT. The encoded protein is CASSPLRLMTDTEAFF.